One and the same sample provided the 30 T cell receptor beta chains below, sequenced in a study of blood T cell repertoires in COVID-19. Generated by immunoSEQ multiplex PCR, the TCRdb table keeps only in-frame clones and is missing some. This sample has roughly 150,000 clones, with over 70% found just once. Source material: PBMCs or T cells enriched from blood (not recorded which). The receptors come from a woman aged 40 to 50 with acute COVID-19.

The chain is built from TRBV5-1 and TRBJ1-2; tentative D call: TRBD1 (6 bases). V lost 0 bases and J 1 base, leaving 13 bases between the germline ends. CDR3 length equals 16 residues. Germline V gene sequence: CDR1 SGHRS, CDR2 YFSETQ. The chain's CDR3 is CASSLVGGINNYGYTF. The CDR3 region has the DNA TGCGCCAGCAGCTTGGTAGGGGGAATCAATAACTATGGCTACACCTTC.

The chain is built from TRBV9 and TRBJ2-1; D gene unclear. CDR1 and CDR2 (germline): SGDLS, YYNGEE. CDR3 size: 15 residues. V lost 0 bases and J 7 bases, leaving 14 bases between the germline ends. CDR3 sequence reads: CASSVGMRNGNEQFF. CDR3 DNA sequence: TGTGCCAGCAGCGTAGGGATGCGGAATGGGAATGAGCAGTTCTTC.

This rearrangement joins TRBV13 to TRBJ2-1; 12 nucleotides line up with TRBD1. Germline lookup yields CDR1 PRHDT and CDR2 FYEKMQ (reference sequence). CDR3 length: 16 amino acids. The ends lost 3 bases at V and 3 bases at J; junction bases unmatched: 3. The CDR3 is CASSLGTGGHYNEQFF. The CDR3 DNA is TGTGCCAGCAGCTTGGGGACAGGGGGCCACTACAATGAGCAGTTCTTC.

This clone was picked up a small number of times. This CDR3 is CASSPRDRGSGNTIYF. DNA of the CDR3: TGTGCCAGCAGCCCACGTGACAGGGGGTCTGGAAACACCATATATTTT. The chain couples TRBV5-6 to TRBJ1-3, with 9 bases identical to TRBD1. The germline V gene encodes CDR1 SGHDT and CDR2 YYEEEE. This CDR3 contains 16 residues. The V segment lost 4 bases and the J segment 1 base; nucleotides outside the gene matches: 6.

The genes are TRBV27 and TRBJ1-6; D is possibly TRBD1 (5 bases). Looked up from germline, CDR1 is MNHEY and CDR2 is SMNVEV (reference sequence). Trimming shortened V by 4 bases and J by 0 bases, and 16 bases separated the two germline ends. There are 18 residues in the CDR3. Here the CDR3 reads CASSSARGTGSYNSPLHF. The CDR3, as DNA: TGTGCCAGCAGTTCCGCCCGGGGGACGGGCTCCTATAATTCACCCCTCCACTTT.

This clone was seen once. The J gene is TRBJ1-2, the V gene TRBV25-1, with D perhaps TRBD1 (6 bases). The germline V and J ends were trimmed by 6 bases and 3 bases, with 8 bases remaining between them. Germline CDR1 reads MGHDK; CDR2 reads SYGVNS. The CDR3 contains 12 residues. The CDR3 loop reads CASSKGDYGYTF. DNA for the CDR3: TGTGCCAGCAGCAAGGGGGACTATGGCTACACCTTC.

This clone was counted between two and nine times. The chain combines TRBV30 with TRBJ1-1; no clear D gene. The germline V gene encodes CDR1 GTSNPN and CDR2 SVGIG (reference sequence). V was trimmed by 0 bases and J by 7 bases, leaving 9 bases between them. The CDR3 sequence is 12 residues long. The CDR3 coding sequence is TGTGCCTGGAGTGTACGTCGGAGTGAAGCTTTCTTT. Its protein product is CAWSVRRSEAFF.

The CDR3 sequence: CASSLAGTSTNEKLFF. The CDR3 DNA sequence: TGTGCCAGCAGCTTAGCAGGGACATCAACTAATGAAAAACTGTTTTTT. This chain links TRBV7-6 with TRBJ1-4, with TRBD1 as a possible D gene (6 bases). V lost 0 bases and J 0 bases, leaving 8 bases between the germline ends. The germline gives CDR1 SGHVS, CDR2 FNYEAQ. The CDR3 sequence is 16 residues long.

CDR3 nucleotides: TGCAGCGTAGCGGGAGTTCCTGAAGCTTTCTTT. It codes for CSVAGVPEAFF. The V call is TRBV29-1, the J call TRBJ1-1; D ambiguous. The V gene lost 6 bases and the J gene lost 6 bases, with 11 bases spanning the gap. The germline V gene has CDR1 SQVTM and CDR2 ANQGSEA. This CDR3 spans 11 amino acids.

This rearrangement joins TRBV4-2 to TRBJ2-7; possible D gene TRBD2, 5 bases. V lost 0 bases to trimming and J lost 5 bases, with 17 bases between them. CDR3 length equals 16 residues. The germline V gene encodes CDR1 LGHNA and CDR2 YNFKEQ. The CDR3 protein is CASSQDLRGSTDEQYF. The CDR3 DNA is TGTGCCAGCAGCCAAGATTTGAGAGGGAGTACAGACGAGCAGTACTTC.

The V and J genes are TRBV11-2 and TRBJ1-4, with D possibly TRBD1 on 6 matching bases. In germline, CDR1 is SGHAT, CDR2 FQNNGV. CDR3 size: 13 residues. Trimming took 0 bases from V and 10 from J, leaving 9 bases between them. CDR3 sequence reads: CASSLEDRTKLFF. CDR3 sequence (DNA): TGTGCCAGCAGCTTAGAGGACAGAACAAAACTGTTTTTT.

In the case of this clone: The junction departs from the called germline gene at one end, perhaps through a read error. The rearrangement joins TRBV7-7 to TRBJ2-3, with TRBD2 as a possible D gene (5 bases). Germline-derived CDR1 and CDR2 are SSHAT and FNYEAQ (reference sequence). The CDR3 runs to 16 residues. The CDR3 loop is CASSSRTGTRTDTQYF. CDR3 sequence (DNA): TGTGCTAGCAGCTCCCGGACTGGCACGCGCACAGATACGCAGTATTTT.

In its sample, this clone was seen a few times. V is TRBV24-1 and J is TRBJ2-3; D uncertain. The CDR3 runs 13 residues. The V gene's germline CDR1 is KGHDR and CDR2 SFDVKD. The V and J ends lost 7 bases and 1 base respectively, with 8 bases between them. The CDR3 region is CATSRSGTDTQYF. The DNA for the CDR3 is TGTGCCACCAGCAGATCAGGCACAGATACGCAGTATTTT.

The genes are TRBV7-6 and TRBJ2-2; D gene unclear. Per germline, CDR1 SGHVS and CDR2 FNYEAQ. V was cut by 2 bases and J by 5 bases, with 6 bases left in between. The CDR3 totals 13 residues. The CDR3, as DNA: TGTGCCAGCAGCTTAAGGAGAACCGGGGAGCTGTTTTTT. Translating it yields CASSLRRTGELFF.

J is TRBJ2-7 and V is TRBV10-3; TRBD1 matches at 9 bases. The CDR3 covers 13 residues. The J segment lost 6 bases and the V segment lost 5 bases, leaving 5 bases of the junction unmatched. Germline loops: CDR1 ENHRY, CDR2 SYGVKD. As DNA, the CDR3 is TGTGCCATCAGTCGGGACAGGGCGGGCGAGCAGTACTTC. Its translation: CAISRDRAGEQYF.

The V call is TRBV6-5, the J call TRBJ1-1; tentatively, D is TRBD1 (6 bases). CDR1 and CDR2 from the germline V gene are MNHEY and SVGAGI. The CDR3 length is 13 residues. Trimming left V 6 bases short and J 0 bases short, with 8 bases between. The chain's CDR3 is CASRTGMNTEAFF. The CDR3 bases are TGTGCCAGCAGGACAGGCATGAACACTGAAGCTTTCTTT.

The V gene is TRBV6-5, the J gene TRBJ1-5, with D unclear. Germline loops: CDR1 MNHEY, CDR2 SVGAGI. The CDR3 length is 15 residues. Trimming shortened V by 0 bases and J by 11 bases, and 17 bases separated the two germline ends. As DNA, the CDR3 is TGTGCCAGCAGTTACTCCGCGGGCGTCGGGGTGACCCAGCATTTT. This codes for CASSYSAGVGVTQHF.

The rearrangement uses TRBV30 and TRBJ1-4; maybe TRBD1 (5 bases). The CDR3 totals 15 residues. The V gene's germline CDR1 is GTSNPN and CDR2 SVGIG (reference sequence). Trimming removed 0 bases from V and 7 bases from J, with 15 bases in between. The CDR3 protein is CAWSVRTPSGEKLFF. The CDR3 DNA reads TGTGCCTGGAGTGTTAGGACACCGAGTGGTGAAAAACTGTTTTTT.

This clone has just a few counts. CDR3 loop: CASSLLTSGSEQYF. In nucleotides, the CDR3 is TGTGCCAGCAGCTTATTAACTAGCGGGAGCGAGCAGTACTTC. The chain carries TRBV7-2 and TRBJ2-7; 11 bases are shared with TRBD2. Germline V gene sequence: CDR1 SGHTA, CDR2 FQGNSA. CDR3 size: 14 residues. The junction had 3 bases not matched to a gene; V was cut back by 2 bases and J by 6 bases.

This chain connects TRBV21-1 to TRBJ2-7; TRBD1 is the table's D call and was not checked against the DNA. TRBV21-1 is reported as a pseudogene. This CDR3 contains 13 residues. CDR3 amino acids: CASSKQTGGEQYV. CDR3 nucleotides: TGTGCCAGCAGCAAACAAACAGGGGGCGAGCAGTACGTC.

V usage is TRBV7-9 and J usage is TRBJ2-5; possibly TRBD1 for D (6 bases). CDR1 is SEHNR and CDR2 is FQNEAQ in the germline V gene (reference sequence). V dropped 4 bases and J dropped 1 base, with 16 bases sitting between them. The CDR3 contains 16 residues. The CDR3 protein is CASSSAWGQFQETQYF. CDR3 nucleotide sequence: TGTGCCAGCAGCTCCGCTTGGGGGCAGTTCCAAGAGACCCAGTACTTC.

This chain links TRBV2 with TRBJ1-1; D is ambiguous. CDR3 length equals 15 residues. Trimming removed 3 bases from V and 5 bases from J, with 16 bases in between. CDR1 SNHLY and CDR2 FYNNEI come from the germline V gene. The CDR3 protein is CASSEAPTARTEAFF. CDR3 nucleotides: TGTGCCAGCAGTGAGGCGCCGACTGCTAGGACTGAAGCTTTCTTT.

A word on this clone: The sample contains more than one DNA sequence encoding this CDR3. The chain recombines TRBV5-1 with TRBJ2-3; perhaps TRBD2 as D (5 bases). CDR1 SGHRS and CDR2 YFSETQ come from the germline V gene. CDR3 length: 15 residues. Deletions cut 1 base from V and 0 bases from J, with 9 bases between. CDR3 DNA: TGCGCCAGCAGCTTGTCGGGGTCTAGCACAGATACGCAGTATTTT. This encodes CASSLSGSSTDTQYF.

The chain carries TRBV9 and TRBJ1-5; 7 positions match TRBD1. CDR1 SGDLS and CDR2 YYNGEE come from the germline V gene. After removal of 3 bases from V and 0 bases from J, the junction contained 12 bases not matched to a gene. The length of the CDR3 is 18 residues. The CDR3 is CASSADRDRSPSNQPQHF. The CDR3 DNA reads TGTGCCAGCAGCGCCGATCGGGACAGATCTCCTAGCAATCAGCCCCAGCATTTT.

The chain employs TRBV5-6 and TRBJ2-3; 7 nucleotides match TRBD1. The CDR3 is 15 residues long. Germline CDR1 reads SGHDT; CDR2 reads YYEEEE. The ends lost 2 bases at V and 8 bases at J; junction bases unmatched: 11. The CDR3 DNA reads TGTGCCAGCAGCTTCTTAGACAGGGAAGGAGCTACGCAGTATTTT. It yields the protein CASSFLDREGATQYF.

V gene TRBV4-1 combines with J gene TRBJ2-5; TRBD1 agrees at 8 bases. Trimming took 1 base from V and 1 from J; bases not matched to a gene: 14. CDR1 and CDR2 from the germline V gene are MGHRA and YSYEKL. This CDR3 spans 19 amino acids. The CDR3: CASSQAEFRGLGPQETQYF. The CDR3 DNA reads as TGCGCCAGCAGCCAAGCGGAGTTCAGGGGGCTAGGCCCCCAAGAGACCCAGTACTTC.

As DNA, the CDR3 is TGTGCCAGCAGCCAATCGACTAGCGGATACAATGAGCAGTTCTTC. This gives the protein CASSQSTSGYNEQFF. This sequence joins TRBV14 and TRBJ2-1, with TRBD2 matching over 9 bases. V shed 2 bases and J 4 bases; nucleotides not matched to a gene: 3. The CDR3 is 15 amino acids. The V gene's germline CDR1 is SGHDN and CDR2 FVKESK.

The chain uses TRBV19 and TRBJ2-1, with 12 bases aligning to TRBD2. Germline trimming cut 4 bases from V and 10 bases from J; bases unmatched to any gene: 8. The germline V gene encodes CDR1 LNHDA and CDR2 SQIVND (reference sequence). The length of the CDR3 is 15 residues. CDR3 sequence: CASSRLAGELWEQFF. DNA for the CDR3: TGTGCCAGTAGTAGACTAGCGGGAGAGCTTTGGGAGCAGTTCTTC.

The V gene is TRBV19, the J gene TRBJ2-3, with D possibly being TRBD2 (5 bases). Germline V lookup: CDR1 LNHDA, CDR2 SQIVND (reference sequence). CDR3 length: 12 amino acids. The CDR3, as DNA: TGTGGGCTGAGGGCATTGCGGGATACGCAGTATTTT. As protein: CGLRALRDTQYF.

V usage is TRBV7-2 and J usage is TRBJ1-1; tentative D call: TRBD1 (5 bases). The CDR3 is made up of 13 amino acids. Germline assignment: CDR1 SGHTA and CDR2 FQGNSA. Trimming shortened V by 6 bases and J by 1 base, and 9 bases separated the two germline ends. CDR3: CASSQQANTEAFF. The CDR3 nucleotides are TGTGCCAGCAGTCAACAGGCGAACACTGAAGCTTTCTTT. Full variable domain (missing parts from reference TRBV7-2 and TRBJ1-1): GAGVSQSPSNKVTEKGKDVELRCDPISGHTALYWYRQSLGQGLEFLIYFQGNSAPDKSGLPSDRFSAERTGGSVSTLTIQRTQQEDSAVYLCASSQQANTEAFFGQGTRLTVV.